This entry lists 19 T cell receptor beta chains sequenced from one sample in a study of T cell changes during pregnancy in multiple sclerosis (dated by TCRdb to about 2019). Libraries were prepared through the immunoSEQ multiplex PCR assay. In its TCRdb copy, this immuneACCESS table keeps in-frame sequences only and misses some clones. Where compared with another copy, unresolved V genes explain less than half of these, and the others have no known cause. The sample profile shows about 64,000 clones; just under 95% of them were found once. Jointly, the top ten make up approximately 1.5% of the sample. This specimen consisted of peripheral blood, obtained in the second trimester of pregnancy. The receptor set was obtained from a female donor with multiple sclerosis, enrolled in a pregnancy study.

This sequence joins TRBV10-3 and TRBJ2-4; no reliable D call. The CDR3 totals 14 residues. V was clipped by 0 bases and J by 5 bases, with 8 bases between them. Looked up from germline, CDR1 is ENHRY and CDR2 is SYGVKD. The CDR3 DNA sequence: TGTGCCATCAGTGAGTCGAGTTCTGAAAACATTCAGTACTTC. Encoded protein: CAISESSSENIQYF.

V gene TRBV2 combines with J gene TRBJ1-1; maybe TRBD1 (5 bases). This CDR3 has 17 amino acids. Germline CDR1 and CDR2: SNHLY and FYNNEI. The V end was cut by 6 bases, the J end by 3 bases, with 23 bases between. CDR3 DNA sequence: TGTGCCAGCAGGATACCGACAGTCGACCCTCGGGACACTGAAGCTTTCTTT. Residues: CASRIPTVDPRDTEAFF.

This clone appeared many times. This chain joins TRBV10-3 and TRBJ1-6, with D perhaps TRBD1 (5 bases). This CDR3 is 14 amino acids long. Trimming took 2 bases from V and 4 from J, leaving 6 bases between them. Germline CDR1 ENHRY, CDR2 SYGVKD. Written as DNA, the CDR3 is TGTGCCATCAGTGAGCAGGGTTATAATTCACCCCTCCACTTT. This sequence encodes CAISEQGYNSPLHF.

This clone has a single count. The chain combines TRBV19 with TRBJ2-3; 7 bases are shared with TRBD1. The CDR3 is 15 amino acids. Per the germline V gene, CDR1 is LNHDA and CDR2 is SQIVND (reference sequence). The J segment lost 2 bases and the V segment lost 5 bases, leaving 7 bases of the junction unmatched. The CDR3 loop reads CASSRRQGDTDTQYF. CDR3 sequence (DNA): TGTGCCAGTAGTCGTAGACAGGGCGACACAGATACGCAGTATTTT.

The rearrangement uses TRBV4-1 and TRBJ1-2; D ambiguous. Germline lookup yields CDR1 MGHRA and CDR2 YSYEKL. Trimming removed 0 bases from V and 3 bases from J, with 8 bases in between. This CDR3 comprises 14 residues. As DNA, the CDR3 is TGCGCCAGCAGCCAAGATGTGGCAGACTATGGCTACACCTTC. Encoded protein: CASSQDVADYGYTF.

The rearrangement uses TRBV27 and TRBJ2-3; 12 bases align to TRBD1. This CDR3 has 15 residues. The germline CDR1 and CDR2 sequences are MNHEY and SMNVEV (reference sequence). The ends lost 5 bases at V and 6 bases at J; junction bases unmatched: 6. The CDR3 bases are TGTGCCAGCAGTAAGTGGGACAGGGGGCTGGATACGCAGTATTTT. Amino acid sequence: CASSKWDRGLDTQYF.

CDR3 sequence reads: CASSETGGDTEAFF. The CDR3 nucleotides read TGTGCCAGCAGCGAAACAGGGGGTGACACTGAAGCTTTCTTT. This chain links TRBV7-9 with TRBJ1-1; 8 nucleotides align to TRBD1. Germline lookup yields CDR1 SEHNR and CDR2 FQNEAQ (reference sequence). The CDR3 covers 14 residues. V shed 5 bases and J 3 bases; nucleotides not matched to a gene: 5.

The CDR3 nucleotides are TGTGCCAGCAGACAGGGGGCGCGGACTGAAGCTTTCTTT. Its protein product is CASRQGARTEAFF. The chain has TRBV6-5 and TRBJ1-1; the match to TRBD1 covers 9 bases. This CDR3 is built from 13 residues. Looked up from germline, CDR1 is MNHEY and CDR2 is SVGAGI. J lost 5 bases, V lost 6 bases, and 4 bases had no gene match.

The chain employs TRBV11-2 and TRBJ2-7; 7 nucleotides agree with TRBD1. Trimming at V came to 6 bases and at J to 3 bases, leaving 14 bases not matched to a gene. This CDR3 has 16 residues. Germline V gives CDR1 SGHAT, CDR2 FQNNGV. CDR3: CASRTARDRQYYEQYF. CDR3 nucleotide sequence: TGTGCCAGCAGAACCGCACGGGACAGACAGTACTACGAGCAGTACTTC.

The count of this clone is one. The V gene is TRBV6-5, the J gene TRBJ1-2, with D perhaps matching TRBD1 (5 bases). Germline CDR1 is MNHEY and CDR2 is SVGAGI. The length of the CDR3 is 13 residues. Trimming removed 7 bases at V and 2 bases at J, with 11 bases between. CDR3 nucleotide sequence: TGTGCCAGCAACCCAGGGTTCAACTATGGCTACACCTTC. Translated: CASNPGFNYGYTF.

V is TRBV6-5 and J is TRBJ1-1; perhaps TRBD1 as D (5 bases). The CDR3 extends over 15 amino acids. The V end was cut by 0 bases, the J end by 0 bases, with 8 bases between. From germline, CDR1 is MNHEY and CDR2 SVGAGI. CDR3 DNA: TGTGCCAGCAGTTACTCGCAGGGATTGAACACTGAAGCTTTCTTT. This translates into CASSYSQGLNTEAFF.

V usage is TRBV9 and J usage is TRBJ2-7; D remains ambiguous. The CDR3 loop spans 13 amino acids. V was shortened by 4 bases and J by 6 bases, with 14 bases between the two germline ends. Germline V gene data show CDR1 as SGDLS and CDR2 as YYNGEE. The CDR3 coding sequence is TGTGCCAGCAGCCCTTCTCAGGTCGCCGAGCAGTACTTC. Translating gives CASSPSQVAEQYF.

The gene calls are TRBV27 and TRBJ1-1; D unresolved. Looked up from germline, CDR1 is MNHEY and CDR2 is SMNVEV (reference sequence). The CDR3 runs to 14 residues. Trimming left V 6 bases short and J 4 bases short, with 15 bases between. CDR3: CASRVLLSGTEAFF. CDR3 coding DNA: TGTGCCAGCAGGGTTCTGTTAAGCGGCACTGAAGCTTTCTTT.

Here the CDR3 DNA reads TGTGCCAGCTCACGTGGACAGGGATTGGGAGAAAAACTGTTTTTT. Translation: CASSRGQGLGEKLFF. This chain joins TRBV18 and TRBJ1-4, with 8 bases identical to TRBD1. Germline CDR1 KGHSH, CDR2 LQKENI. CDR3 length equals 15 residues. V dropped 4 bases and J dropped 8; count of bases not matched to a gene: 9.

This sequence joins TRBV19 and TRBJ1-5; possibly TRBD1 for D (6 bases). Trimming removed 8 bases from V and 5 bases from J, with 22 bases in between. Per germline, CDR1 LNHDA and CDR2 SQIVND (reference sequence). CDR3 length: 16 amino acids. The CDR3 region is CASSGPRGGADQPQHF. For the CDR3, the DNA is TGTGCCAGTTCCGGCCCCCGCGGGGGCGCGGATCAGCCCCAGCATTTT.

The chain couples TRBV7-9 to TRBJ2-1, with 8 nucleotides matching TRBD2. The CDR3 has 17 amino acids. The J segment lost 5 bases and the V segment lost 2 bases, leaving 11 bases of the junction unmatched. Germline assignment: CDR1 SEHNR and CDR2 FQNEAQ (reference sequence). DNA of the CDR3: TGTGCCAGCAGCTTACCCCCAGACGGGAGGGCCCACAATGAGCAGTTCTTC. Translation: CASSLPPDGRAHNEQFF.

V gene TRBV7-6 combines with J gene TRBJ2-7, with 7 bases identical to TRBD1. CDR3 size: 14 residues. Per the germline V gene, CDR1 is SGHVS and CDR2 is FNYEAQ. The trim removed 1 base at V and 2 bases at J, leaving 2 bases unmatched. The CDR3 reads CASSLGGQTYEQYF. The CDR3 DNA reads as TGTGCCAGCAGCTTAGGGGGACAGACCTACGAGCAGTACTTC.

V and J are TRBV7-2 and TRBJ2-7, with 7 positions matching TRBD2. The CDR3 consists of 15 residues. Germline trimming cut 5 bases from V and 2 bases from J; bases unmatched to any gene: 9. Per germline, CDR1 SGHTA and CDR2 FQGNSA. DNA of the CDR3: TGTGCCAGCAGCCCCCGGGACTATCCCACCTACGAGCAGTACTTC. This gives the protein CASSPRDYPTYEQYF.

This chain connects TRBV6-5 to TRBJ2-7; TRBD1 aligns across 10 bases. In germline, CDR1 is MNHEY, CDR2 SVGAGI. V dropped 6 bases and J dropped 9; count of bases not matched to a gene: 11. CDR3 length: 14 residues. The CDR3 spells CASRLGTGDFGQYF. DNA of the CDR3: TGTGCCAGCAGACTCGGGACAGGGGATTTTGGGCAGTACTTC.